Listed below are T cell receptor beta chains from one sample, sequenced in a study of radiotherapy plus CTLA-4 blockade in lung cancer. Clones were read by immunoSEQ multiplex PCR, and TCRdb kept only the in-frame ones, dropping some. The sample includes tens of thousands of clones, more than 80% of them seen just once. Sequenced here: peripheral blood, sampled from a patient treated with radiotherapy plus ipilimumab. The receptors come from a human donor with non-small cell lung cancer who had stable disease on radiotherapy plus ipilimumab. Both conserved end residues are part of each CDR3. Each record gives: CDR3 length, D gene, V gene, J gene, CDR3 protein, CDR3 DNA. D genes are given only for firm matches.

16	NA	TRBV2	TRBJ2-1	CASSDEFLSSYNEQFF	TGTGCCAGCAGTGACGAGTTCCTAAGCTCCTACAATGAGCAGTTCTTC
17	NA	TRBV7-8	TRBJ1-4	CASSYRGSSATNEKLFF	TGTGCCAGCAGCTATCGCGGTAGCTCGGCAACTAATGAAAAACTGTTTTTT
17	TRBD2	TRBV28	TRBJ2-3	CASSPLAGGPNTDTQYF	TGTGCCAGCAGTCCCCTAGCGGGAGGGCCTAACACAGATACGCAGTATTTT
15	NA	TRBV28	TRBJ2-1	CASSLSRGRYNEQFF	TGTGCCAGCAGTTTATCCAGGGGGAGGTACAATGAGCAGTTCTTC
15	TRBD1	TRBV27	TRBJ1-3	CASSFLGGGGNTIYF	TGTGCCAGCAGTTTTTTAGGGGGCGGTGGAAACACCATATATTTT
14	TRBD1	TRBV9	TRBJ1-5	CASSPHRGHQPQHF	TGTGCCAGCAGCCCCCACAGGGGACATCAGCCCCAGCATTTT
14	NA	TRBV27	TRBJ1-5	CASSWQGNNQPQHF	TGTGCCAGCAGTTGGCAGGGGAACAATCAGCCCCAGCATTTT
14	TRBD1	TRBV19	TRBJ2-7	CASSIGDRDYEQYF	TGTGCCAGTAGTATAGGGGACAGGGACTACGAGCAGTACTTC
14	TRBD2	TRBV19	TRBJ2-3	CASKLAGGTDTQYF	TGTGCCAGTAAACTAGCGGGAGGCACAGATACGCAGTATTTT
12	NA	TRBV27	TRBJ2-3	CASSFRGDTQYF	TGTGCCAGCAGTTTTCGGGGAGATACGCAGTATTTT
16	TRBD2	TRBV9	TRBJ2-7	CASSVSGLAGAYEQYF	TGTGCCAGCAGCGTATCCGGACTAGCGGGTGCCTACGAGCAGTACTTC
16	NA	TRBV7-2	TRBJ2-1	CASSLEPAVTYNEQFF	TGTGCCAGCAGCTTAGAACCAGCGGTGACCTACAATGAGCAGTTCTTC